Listed here are 30 T cell receptor beta chains from one sample, sequenced in a study of T cells in Graves' hyperthyroidism and ophthalmopathy. Amplification yielded TCR beta CDR3 regions, with RNA transcripts as the source. First-round RT-PCR of the TCR CDR3 relied on the HTBI primer set. TCRdb analysed the multiplex PCR reads with MiXCR anew, one entry per CDR3 protein. The table records about 600,000 distinct CDR3 sequences, approximately 16% of them present only once. Sequenced: blood. The receptor source for this set is a woman aged 40 to 50 with Graves' ophthalmopathy.

The chain links TRBV11-2 to TRBJ2-1; 13 nucleotides line up with TRBD2. J gave up 9 bases and V 5 bases, and 10 bases lay outside the gene matches. The CDR3 runs 16 residues. CDR1 is SGHAT, CDR2 FQNNGV, per germline. The CDR3 loop reads CASSLTSGRAGSEQFF. As DNA, the CDR3 is TGTGCCAGCAGCCTCACTAGCGGGAGGGCCGGGAGTGAGCAGTTCTTC.

This clonotype occurred many times. The rearrangement uses TRBV20-1 and TRBJ2-7, with D perhaps matching TRBD1 (6 bases). Germline CDR1 and CDR2: DFQATT and SNEGSKA (reference sequence). Deletions cut 4 bases from V and 3 bases from J, with 13 bases between. This CDR3 has 13 amino acids. This CDR3 reads CSATQGFNYEQYF. CDR3 DNA sequence: TGCAGTGCTACACAGGGATTCAACTACGAGCAGTACTTC.

At least ten counts were recorded for this clonotype. The chain links TRBV20-1 to TRBJ2-5; possible D gene TRBD2, 5 bases. V dropped 2 bases and J dropped 2 bases, with 6 bases sitting between them. Germline V lookup: CDR1 DFQATT, CDR2 SNEGSKA (reference sequence). The length of the CDR3 is 12 residues. The CDR3 is CSARRGQETQYF. The CDR3 DNA reads as TGCAGTGCTAGACGGGGACAAGAGACCCAGTACTTC.

There are many counts of this clonotype. The chain carries TRBV27 and TRBJ1-5; a weak D match, TRBD1 (6 bases). V lost 6 bases and J 8 bases, leaving 14 bases between the germline ends. The V gene's germline CDR1 is MNHEY and CDR2 SMNVEV (reference sequence). The CDR3 loop spans 13 amino acids. The DNA of the CDR3 is TGTGCCAGCAGGAGACAGGTTCTGGAGCCCCAGCATTTT. It specifies CASRRQVLEPQHF.

This clonotype came up many times. This sequence joins TRBV27 and TRBJ2-3; a weak D match, TRBD2 (5 bases). V lost 2 bases, J lost 2 bases, and 17 bases lay in between. The germline gives CDR1 MNHEY, CDR2 SMNVEV (reference sequence). This CDR3 has 17 amino acids. The CDR3 region has the DNA TGTGCCAGCAGTTTAAGGCCGGGGTCCCCACCCACAGATACGCAGTATTTT. This sequence encodes CASSLRPGSPPTDTQYF.

The chain recombines TRBV7-6 with TRBJ2-1, with 11 nucleotides matching TRBD1. V gave up 3 bases and J gave up 6 bases; unmatched junction bases: 7. There are 16 residues in the CDR3. The V gene's germline CDR1 is SGHVS and CDR2 FNYEAQ. CDR3 nucleotides: TGTGCCAGCAGCTTCGCCGGCGGGACAGGGGGCAATGAGCAGTTCTTC. It encodes CASSFAGGTGGNEQFF. Full variable domain (rest looked up from reference TRBV7-6 and TRBJ2-1): GAGVSQSPRYKVTKRGQDVALRCDPISGHVSLYWYRQALGQGPEFLTYFNYEAQQDKSGLPNDRFSAERPEGSISTLTIQRTEQRDSAMYRCASSFAGGTGGNEQFFGPGTRLTVL.

The chain joins TRBV18 to TRBJ1-5; 7 bases are shared with TRBD1. This CDR3 spans 16 amino acids. Germline assignment: CDR1 KGHSH and CDR2 LQKENI. V was pared by 6 bases and J by 5 bases, with 13 bases of the junction left unmatched. The chain's CDR3 is CASSYNSGTEHQPQHF. CDR3 nucleotide sequence: TGTGCCAGCTCGTATAACTCCGGGACAGAACATCAGCCCCAGCATTTT.

This clonotype was detected ten times or more. The chain is built from TRBV9 and TRBJ1-1; D call uncertain. The V and J ends lost 0 bases and 0 bases respectively, with 3 bases between them. The CDR3 spans 13 residues. Germline V lookup: CDR1 SGDLS, CDR2 YYNGEE. The CDR3 DNA reads as TGTGCCAGCAGCGTAGTTGTGAACACTGAAGCTTTCTTT. Protein sequence: CASSVVVNTEAFF.

This clonotype was seen repeatedly, ten times or more. The chain employs TRBV12-3 or TRBV12-4 and TRBJ2-5, with 8 bases identical to TRBD2. The V and J ends lost 2 bases and 3 bases, in that order; junction bases with no gene match: 2. This CDR3 has 14 amino acids. CDR3 in amino acids: CASSLNGGEETQYF. DNA for the CDR3: TGTGCCAGCAGTTTAAACGGGGGGGAAGAGACCCAGTACTTC.

In this sample, this clonotype turned up many times. The V call is TRBV20-1, the J call TRBJ1-1; D gene unclear. This CDR3 contains 16 residues. Germline V gene sequence: CDR1 DFQATT, CDR2 SNEGSKA (reference sequence). Trimming cost V 4 bases and J 0 bases, with 18 bases left between them. DNA for the CDR3: TGCAGTGCTAAGAATATAGACCAAACCATGAACACTGAAGCTTTCTTT. Translating it yields CSAKNIDQTMNTEAFF.

This clonotype was counted at least ten times. The V call is TRBV2, the J call TRBJ1-4; the D gene is possibly TRBD1 (6 bases). The germline V gene has CDR1 SNHLY and CDR2 FYNNEI. This CDR3 has 17 amino acids. The V gene lost 7 bases and the J gene lost 0 bases, with 18 bases spanning the gap. CDR3 protein: CASTRQAILATNEKLFF. CDR3 coding DNA: TGTGCCAGCACAAGACAGGCCATTCTTGCAACTAATGAAAAACTGTTTTTT.

In its sample, this clonotype was seen many times. The chain carries TRBV12-5 and TRBJ2-7; D is uncertain. Between the trimmed V and J ends, which lost 6 bases and 7 bases, there was a span of 13 bases. Germline-derived CDR1 and CDR2 are LGHNT and FRNRAP. The CDR3 runs to 12 residues. In DNA form, the CDR3 reads TGTGCTAGTGGACCCATCGACGGGGAGCAGTACTTC. It is translated as CASGPIDGEQYF.

The V gene is TRBV28, the J gene TRBJ2-3, with 9 bases identical to TRBD2. The CDR3 sequence is 15 residues long. Germline V lookup: CDR1 MDHEN, CDR2 SYDVKM. The V and J ends lost 7 bases and 6 bases, in that order; junction bases with no gene match: 11. In nucleotides, the CDR3 is TGTGCCAGCACCTCCTTAGAGCGGGAGGCTGATACGCAGTATTTT. Encoded protein: CASTSLEREADTQYF. The complete variable domain, with remaining parts taken from reference TRBV28 and TRBJ2-3, reads DVKVTQSSRYLVKRTGEKVFLECVQDMDHENMFWYRQDPGLGLRLIYFSYDVKMKEKGDIPEGYSVSREKKERFSLILESASTNQTSMYLCASTSLEREADTQYFGPGTRLTVL.

This clonotype was recorded at least ten times. V is TRBV20-1 and J is TRBJ2-1; D uncertain. The germline V gene encodes CDR1 DFQATT and CDR2 SNEGSKA (reference sequence). The CDR3 spans 15 residues. The ends were cut back, 6 bases at V and 4 bases at J, with 19 bases in the middle. The CDR3 loop is CSARLPGPGYNEQFF. The CDR3 coding sequence is TGCAGTGCCCGATTACCGGGCCCTGGGTACAATGAGCAGTTCTTC.

CDR3 sequence reads: CASSIQGGRYGYTF. The CDR3 coding sequence is TGTGCCAGTAGTATTCAGGGAGGACGGTATGGCTACACCTTC. The genes are TRBV19 and TRBJ1-2, with D tentatively TRBD1 (5 bases). The CDR3 spans 14 residues. V gave up 3 bases and J gave up 5 bases, with 13 bases separating them. Germline assignment: CDR1 LNHDA and CDR2 SQIVND (reference sequence). Full variable domain (outside the CDR3, taken from reference TRBV19 and TRBJ1-2): DGGITQSPKYLFRKEGQNVTLSCEQNLNHDAMYWYRQDPGQGLRLIYYSQIVNDFQKGDIAEGYSVSREKKESFPLTVTSAQKNPTAFYLCASSIQGGRYGYTFGSGTRLTVV.

Only a few counts were recorded for this clonotype. The V call is TRBV20-1, the J call TRBJ1-5, with D perhaps TRBD1 (5 bases). Germline V gives CDR1 DFQATT, CDR2 SNEGSKA (reference sequence). This CDR3 has 12 amino acids. CDR3 coding DNA: TGCAGCGCCTCAGGGTACAATCAGCCCCAGCATTTT. Amino acids: CSASGYNQPQHF.

This clonotype was recorded at least ten times. The genes are TRBV20-1 and TRBJ2-1; unclear D gene. Looked up from germline, CDR1 is DFQATT and CDR2 is SNEGSKA (reference sequence). The V gene lost 0 bases and the J gene lost 0 bases, with 9 bases spanning the gap. CDR3 length equals 15 residues. CDR3 sequence (DNA): TGCAGTGCTAGAGACGGAGCCAACTCCTACAATGAGCAGTTCTTC. Residues: CSARDGANSYNEQFF.

V and J are TRBV9 and TRBJ1-1; D is unresolved. The CDR3 is made up of 13 amino acids. V lost 0 bases and J lost 0, with 3 bases in between. Germline CDR1 SGDLS, CDR2 YYNGEE. CDR3 in amino acids: CASSVELNTEAFF. In DNA form, the CDR3 reads TGTGCCAGCAGCGTAGAGCTGAACACTGAAGCTTTCTTT.

The gene calls are TRBV30 and TRBJ1-2; a weak D match, TRBD1 (5 bases). The CDR3 has 14 amino acids. Trimming took 2 bases from V and 8 from J, leaving 18 bases between them. The germline CDR1 and CDR2 sequences are GTSNPN and SVGIG (reference sequence). The CDR3 DNA reads TGTGCCTGGAGTCCTAATCGGGGGGAGAGCGGCTACACCTTC. Protein product: CAWSPNRGESGYTF.

As concerns this clonotype: Given a much more abundant clone one base away, this may be a read error. CDR3 DNA: TGTGCCAGCAGTGGGCATTCGGTAGACAATCAGCCCCAGCATTTT. This sequence encodes CASSGHSVDNQPQHF. This chain connects TRBV12-3 or TRBV12-4 to TRBJ1-5; unclear D gene. The CDR3 is made up of 15 amino acids. Trimming pared 5 bases from V and 3 bases from J, leaving 14 bases between.

As DNA, the CDR3 is TGTGCCAGCAGAAACTGGGGCGGAAAGAACACTGAAGCTTTCTTT. This gives the protein CASRNWGGKNTEAFF. The chain is built from TRBV6-2 or TRBV6-3 and TRBJ1-1, with D maybe TRBD1 (5 bases). Germline V gene lookup returns CDR1 MNHEY and CDR2 SVGEGT. V lost 6 bases, J lost 1 base, and 15 bases lay in between. The CDR3 runs to 15 residues.

This clonotype was observed a few times. In nucleotides, the CDR3 is TGTGCCAGCAGCGTCGCAGCGGGAGGGTCTACGGAGCAGTTCTTC. Protein sequence: CASSVAAGGSTEQFF. This sequence joins TRBV5-4 and TRBJ2-1; 10 bases are a match to TRBD2. The germline gives CDR1 SGHNT, CDR2 YYREEE (reference sequence). This CDR3 region has 15 residues. V lost 4 bases to trimming and J lost 10 bases; unmatched junction nucleotides: 11.

This clonotype was found a few times. Possible read error: a much larger clone is one base away. The chain links TRBV3-1 to TRBJ1-1, with D hard to call. Germline V gene data show CDR1 as LGHDT and CDR2 as YNNKEL (reference sequence). The CDR3 has 15 amino acids. The CDR3 reads CAGSQDHTPNTEAFF. The CDR3 DNA is TGTGCCGGCAGCCAAGATCATACGCCGAACACTGAAGCTTTCTTT.

This chain links TRBV7-6 with TRBJ2-3; 12 bases agree with TRBD2. The V segment lost 5 bases and the J segment 4 bases; nucleotides outside the gene matches: 10. In germline, CDR1 is SGHVS, CDR2 FNYEAQ. The CDR3 has 17 residues. The CDR3 protein is CASSPTATSGSADTQYF. DNA for the CDR3: TGTGCCAGCAGCCCAACCGCGACTAGCGGGAGTGCAGATACGCAGTATTTT. The variable domain in full, completed from reference TRBV7-6 and TRBJ2-3, reads GAGVSQSPRYKVTKRGQDVALRCDPISGHVSLYWYRQALGQGPEFLTYFNYEAQQDKSGLPNDRFSAERPEGSISTLTIQRTEQRDSAMYRCASSPTATSGSADTQYFGPGTRLTVL.

The table lists this clonotype with many counts. V is TRBV5-1 and J is TRBJ2-1, with TRBD1 as a possible D gene (6 bases). Trimming cost V 4 bases and J 0 bases, with 14 bases left between them. The CDR3 contains 16 residues. Per germline, CDR1 SGHRS and CDR2 YFSETQ. CDR3 coding DNA: TGCGCCAGCAGCCCAGCGGCAGGGGACTCCTACAATGAGCAGTTCTTC. It encodes CASSPAAGDSYNEQFF.

This clonotype has only a few counts. The chain carries TRBV28 and TRBJ2-5, with D perhaps matching TRBD1 (5 bases). V was pared by 5 bases and J by 5 bases, with 15 bases between. The CDR3 covers 14 residues. The germline CDR1 and CDR2 sequences are MDHEN and SYDVKM. This chain's CDR3 is CASSLHTGLETQYF. The CDR3 DNA is TGTGCCAGCAGTCTTCACACAGGCTTGGAGACCCAGTACTTC.

This chain connects TRBV5-8 to TRBJ1-1; D gene ambiguous. Germline V CDR1 and CDR2: SGHTS, YDEGEE. V was shortened by 1 base and J by 1 base, with 17 bases between the two germline ends. The CDR3 is 17 residues long. The CDR3 DNA is TGTGCCAGCAGCTTGTCGGTAGTAGTTGGAAAGAACACTGAAGCTTTCTTT. This codes for CASSLSVVVGKNTEAFF.

This clonotype was found many times. This rearrangement joins TRBV3-1 to TRBJ1-1; 7 bases line up with TRBD1. V shed 4 bases and J 0 bases; nucleotides not matched to a gene: 5. CDR1 LGHDT and CDR2 YNNKEL come from the germline V gene (reference sequence). The CDR3 consists of 15 residues. CDR3 nucleotide sequence: TGTGCCAGCAGCCGAAGGGGGCAGTTGAACACTGAAGCTTTCTTT. Protein product: CASSRRGQLNTEAFF.

This clonotype was seen a few times. This chain connects TRBV7-8 to TRBJ1-4, with D possibly TRBD1 on 5 matching bases. The germline V gene has CDR1 SGHVS and CDR2 FQNEAQ. CDR3 size: 14 residues. V gave up 5 bases and J gave up 6 bases, with 13 bases separating them. CDR3 coding DNA: TGTGCCAGCAGCGGGGGGTGGGCGGATGAAAAACTGTTTTTT. The encoded protein is CASSGGWADEKLFF.

The table lists this clonotype with a few counts. J is TRBJ2-1 and V is TRBV5-4; 9 nucleotides agree with TRBD2. CDR3 length: 16 residues. The germline V gene has CDR1 SGHNT and CDR2 YYREEE (reference sequence). The ends lost 0 bases at V and 2 bases at J; junction bases unmatched: 3. The CDR3 DNA is TGTGCCAGCAGCTTGGTTCTAGCGGGACCCTACAATGAGCAGTTCTTC. This codes for CASSLVLAGPYNEQFF. The whole variable domain, filled in from reference TRBV5-4 and TRBJ2-1, reads ETGVTQSPTHLIKTRGQQVTLRCSSQSGHNTVSWYQQALGQGPQFIFQYYREEENGRGNFPPRFSGLQFPNYSSELNVNALELDDSALYLCASSLVLAGPYNEQFFGPGTRLTVL.